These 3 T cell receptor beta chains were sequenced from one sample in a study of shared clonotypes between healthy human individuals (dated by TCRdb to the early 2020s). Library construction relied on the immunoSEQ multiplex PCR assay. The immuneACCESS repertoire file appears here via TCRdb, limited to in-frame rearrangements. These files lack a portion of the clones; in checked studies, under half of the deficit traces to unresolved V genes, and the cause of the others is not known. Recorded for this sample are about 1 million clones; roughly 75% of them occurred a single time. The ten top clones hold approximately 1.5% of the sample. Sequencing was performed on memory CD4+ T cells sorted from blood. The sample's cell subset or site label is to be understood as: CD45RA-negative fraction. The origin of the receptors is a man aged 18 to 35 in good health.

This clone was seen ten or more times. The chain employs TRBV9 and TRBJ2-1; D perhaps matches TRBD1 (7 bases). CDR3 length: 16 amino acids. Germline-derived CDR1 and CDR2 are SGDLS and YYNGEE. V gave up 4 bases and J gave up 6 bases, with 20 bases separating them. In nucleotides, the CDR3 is TGTGCCAGCAGCCCCCACCGGCAGGGGGGACGCAATGAGCAGTTCTTC. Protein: CASSPHRQGGRNEQFF.

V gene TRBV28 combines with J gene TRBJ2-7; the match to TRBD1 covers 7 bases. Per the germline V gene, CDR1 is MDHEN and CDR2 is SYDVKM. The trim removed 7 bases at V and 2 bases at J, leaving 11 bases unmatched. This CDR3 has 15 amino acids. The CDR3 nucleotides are TGTGCCAGCAAGGGGATGACAGGGATCACCTACGAGCAGTACTTC. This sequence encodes CASKGMTGITYEQYF. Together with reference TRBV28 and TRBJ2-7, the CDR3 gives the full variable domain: DVKVTQSSRYLVKRTGEKVFLECVQDMDHENMFWYRQDPGLGLRLIYFSYDVKMKEKGDIPEGYSVSREKKERFSLILESASTNQTSMYLCASKGMTGITYEQYFGPGTRLTVT.

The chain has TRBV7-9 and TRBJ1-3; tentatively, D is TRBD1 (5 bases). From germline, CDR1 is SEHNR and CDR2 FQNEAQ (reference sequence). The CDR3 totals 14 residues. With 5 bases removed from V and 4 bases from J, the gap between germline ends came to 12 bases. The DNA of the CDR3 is TGTGCCAGCAGCCCGATAGGGGACGGAAACACCATATATTTT. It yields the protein CASSPIGDGNTIYF.